This T cell receptor beta chain stems from a study of blood T cells in healthy people across ages. This clonotype showed up just a few times. A J-beta primer mix and a sample-barcoded 5' primer were used in a second PCR of roughly 6 to 11 cycles. TCRdb redid the calling of the 5' RACE reads with MiXCR, one entry per CDR3 protein. Among roughly 1,800,000 distinct CDR3 sequences listed, just under 50% were seen once. The V end was cut by 6 bases, the J end by 0 bases, with 10 bases between. The CDR3 runs to 14 residues. The receptor comes from a woman aged 40 to 50 in good health. The specimen sequenced was blood. This chain links TRBV12-3 or TRBV12-4 with TRBJ2-3; D ambiguous. CDR3 sequence: CASRITTSTDTQYF. The CDR3 nucleotides are TGTGCCAGCAGGATAACAACGAGCACAGATACGCAGTATTTT.